This T cell receptor beta chain was captured by sequencing in a study of T cell repertoires in cytomegalovirus infection. In the study overall: CMV infection plus the matching HLA type was flagged by public TCR beta signatures. Broader study findings: Dominating the ex vivo response were TCR beta clonotypes that were CMV-specific and HLA-C-restricted.

The J segment lost 9 bases and the V segment lost 8 bases, leaving 6 bases of the junction unmatched. The CDR3 totals 13 residues. Germline V lookup: CDR1 SGHTA, CDR2 FQGTGA. Each CDR3 protein is one row after TCRdb ran MiXCR on the reads. The data contain around 190,000 distinct CDR3 sequences, around 15% of them singletons. This clonotype was observed many times. Its target is unknown. The clonotype comes from a human donor in good health (CMV status not recorded). Some clones in this sample may be carry-over from other donors' samples. Sequencing was done on a sample of PBMCs. This chain uses TRBV7-3 with TRBJ2-4; 11 bases align to TRBD2. CDR3: CASGPLAGGIQYF. CDR3 coding DNA: TGTGCCAGCGGTCCCCTAGCGGGGGGCATTCAGTACTTC.